This T cell receptor beta chain was recovered during a study of beta chain features in type 1 diabetes. Study-wide points: A PCR bias possibly favoring shorter templates would apply equally to patients and controls. A moderate, significant TCRB CDR3 shortening appeared in type 1 diabetes across four CD4+ subsets.

The entirety of the isolated RNA underwent reverse transcription, so expressed TCRB transcripts were sequenced. Profiling relied on immunoSEQ multiplex PCR, and the TCRdb table lists in-frame clones only, not all of them. Of approximately 58,000 clones listed, around 60% are singletons. With respect to this clone: The antigen remains unidentified.

The specimen sequenced was stem cell memory CD4+ T cells from blood. The TCR comes from a woman younger than 45 with type 1 diabetes.

CDR3 region: CASSSQENTEAFF. CDR3 nucleotide sequence: TGTGCCAGCAGTTCACAGGAGAACACTGAAGCTTTCTTT. The rearrangement joins TRBV2 to TRBJ1-1, with D maybe TRBD1 (5 bases). The CDR3 has 13 amino acids. V was trimmed by 5 bases and J by 1 base, leaving 8 bases between them. The germline gives CDR1 SNHLY, CDR2 FYNNEI.